This TCR beta chain stems from a study of blood T cell repertoires in COVID-19. The wider study: The study drew acute and convalescent COVID-19 samples from the United States, Italy and Spain. PBMCs, B-cell-depleted T cells, or T cells were the source of the cDNA or gDNA that made up the material.

V was clipped by 6 bases and J by 4 bases; unmatched bases: 6. The CDR3 consists of 15 residues. Germline V gene data show CDR1 as MNHEY and CDR2 as SVGAGI. Across fewer than 25 US areas, participants ranged in age from roughly 18 to 95 years. The study assigned cohorts using participant-reported clinical history. Method: immunoSEQ multiplex PCR; TCRdb's copy keeps in-frame clones and lacks some. This sample has about 280,000 clones, with more than 75% found just once. The chain is built from TRBV6-5 and TRBJ2-3, with 11 bases matching TRBD2. The source of this sequence is a woman between 55 and 75 years old in a cohort exposed to, infected with or recovered from COVID-19 (not recorded which). The sample comprised PBMCs or T cells enriched from blood (not recorded which). The CDR3 sequence: CASSSGGLAADTQYF. The CDR3 DNA reads TGTGCCAGCAGCTCCGGGGGACTAGCGGCAGATACGCAGTATTTT.